A single T cell receptor (beta chain) is shown here with its context. Its cognate antigen has yet to be identified. No base-level quality is on record; no much larger clone is a single base apart. This sample stems from a study of PD-1 blockade in mismatch repair-deficient tumors (dated by TCRdb to 2015 to 2018). With regard to the full study: The trial enrolled some 90 consecutive patients with 12 to 13 mismatch repair-deficient cancer types between 2013 and 2016, all previously treated and progressing. Tumor-associated T cell clones were tracked in the peripheral blood of patients responding to PD-1 blockade by deep sequencing of TCR CDR3 regions.

General conclusions and limits of the study: After pembrolizumab, tumor-resident clones, which were often undetectable in blood before treatment, expanded rapidly and then contracted, generally ahead of radiologic responses.

For every enrolled patient, mismatch repair deficiency was confirmed by either polymerase chain reaction or immunohistochemistry. TCR sequencing was performed for three patients who responded to pembrolizumab therapy. The phase II trial prospectively evaluated PD-1 blockade with pembrolizumab in advanced mismatch repair-deficient cancers, independent of tissue of origin. Peripheral blood T cell samples were collected serially, before PD-1 blockade began and at several time points afterward. The timing of each blood sample was reported as weeks after the first dose of pembrolizumab. The library relied on the immunoSEQ multiplex PCR assay. Drawn from immuneACCESS, this table holds only the in-frame rearrangements with V and J called that TCRdb kept. Clones are partly lost; checked studies trace under half to an unresolved V gene and leave the rest unexplained. This sample lists about 130,000 clones; 88% were detected once. The ten most abundant clones make up about an eighth of the sample.

V lost 10 bases and J lost 0 bases, and the count of bases not matched to a germline gene is 6. CDR1 ENHRY and CDR2 SYGVKD are derived from the germline V gene. CDR3 length: 15 amino acids, cysteine to phenylalanine. The sequence is cut down to CDR3 DNA, 45 bases in frame from base 1. The specimen was peripheral blood, collected approximately 73 weeks after starting pembrolizumab. This receptor was obtained from an adult with mismatch repair-deficient cancer. This sequence uses TRBV10-3 and TRBJ2-6, with TRBD1 matching 7 junction bases. The DNA sequence reads TGTGCCACCGGACAGGCCCGCTCTGGGGCCAACGTCCTGACTTTC. Translation gives CATGQARSGANVLTF.